This paragraph reports one T cell receptor beta chain. These data are taken from a study of T cells after yellow fever vaccination. Study-level background: For low cell numbers, libraries were made with SMART-Seq v4 Ultra Low Input.

TCRdb recomputed calls from the 5' RACE reads with MiXCR, one row per CDR3 protein. The data hold 620,000 or so distinct CDR3 sequences, with about 12% observed a single time. CDR3 length: 17 residues. The germline CDR1 and CDR2 sequences are SGHRS and YFSETQ. V lost 2 bases and J 0 bases, leaving 15 bases between the germline ends. This rearrangement joins TRBV5-1 to TRBJ1-3, with D possibly being TRBD1 (6 bases). The sequence was obtained from a man younger than 45 who received the YFV17D yellow fever vaccine. Sequenced material: PBMCs, taken on the day of the yellow fever booster vaccination. The DNA for the CDR3 is TGCGCCAGCAGCTTCGTCTCGGGACACTTCTCTGGAAACACCATATATTTT. Its protein product is CASSFVSGHFSGNTIYF.